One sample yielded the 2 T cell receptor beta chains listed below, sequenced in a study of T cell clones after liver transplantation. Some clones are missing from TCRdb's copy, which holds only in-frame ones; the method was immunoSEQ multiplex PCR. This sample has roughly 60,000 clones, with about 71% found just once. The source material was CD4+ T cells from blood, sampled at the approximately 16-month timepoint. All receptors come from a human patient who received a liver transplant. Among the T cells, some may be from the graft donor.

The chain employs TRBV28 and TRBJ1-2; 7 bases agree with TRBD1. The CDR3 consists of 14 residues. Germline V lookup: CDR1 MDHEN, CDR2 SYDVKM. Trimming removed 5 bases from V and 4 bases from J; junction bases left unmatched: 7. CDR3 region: CASSQGGIGYGYTF. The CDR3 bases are TGTGCCAGCAGTCAGGGGGGGATCGGCTATGGCTACACCTTC.

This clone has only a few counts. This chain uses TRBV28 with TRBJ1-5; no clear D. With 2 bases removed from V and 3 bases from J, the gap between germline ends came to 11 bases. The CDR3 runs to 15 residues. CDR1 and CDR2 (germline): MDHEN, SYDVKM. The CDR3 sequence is CASSLVVPYNQPQHF. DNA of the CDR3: TGTGCCAGCAGTTTAGTAGTCCCCTACAATCAGCCCCAGCATTTT.